The 21 T cell receptor beta chains below come from one sample, sequenced in a study of blood T cells in healthy people across ages. A J-beta primer mix and a sample-barcoded 5' primer were used in a second PCR of roughly 7 to 12 cycles. TCRdb recomputed calls from the 5' RACE reads with MiXCR, one row per CDR3 protein. The repertoire holds more than 700,000 distinct CDR3 sequences, with roughly 46% as singletons. The sequenced sample was blood. The receptors come from a man aged 80 or over in good health.

The V call is TRBV20-1, the J call TRBJ1-1; D is ambiguous. This CDR3 has 14 amino acids. In germline, CDR1 is DFQATT, CDR2 SNEGSKA (reference sequence). Trimming removed 6 bases at V and 4 bases at J, with 18 bases between. CDR3 bases: TGCAGTGCGCCATTCGAGGGATCAGGCACTGAAGCTTTCTTT. Translated, it gives CSAPFEGSGTEAFF.

V usage is TRBV7-2 and J usage is TRBJ2-7; 10 nucleotides agree with TRBD2. CDR1 and CDR2 from the germline V gene are SGHTA and FQGNSA. V dropped 10 bases and J dropped 5; count of bases not matched to a gene: 23. The length of the CDR3 is 18 residues. The CDR3 reads CANIPTPPSGRGTNEQYF. CDR3 sequence (DNA): TGTGCCAACATCCCAACCCCGCCCAGCGGGAGGGGAACTAACGAGCAGTACTTC.

This clonotype was picked up many times. The chain links TRBV29-1 to TRBJ2-3; TRBD2 is a possible D gene (6 bases). CDR3 length: 15 residues. Germline loops: CDR1 SQVTM, CDR2 ANQGSEA. The V end lost 2 bases, the J end lost 2 bases, and 14 bases lay between the germline ends. CDR3 sequence (DNA): TGCAGCGTTGAACCGGGGCGGGGCAACACAGATACGCAGTATTTT. Translating gives CSVEPGRGNTDTQYF.

This clonotype was detected a few times. The rearrangement joins TRBV28 to TRBJ2-5, with TRBD2 identical over 7 bases. The CDR3 runs to 13 residues. Germline V gives CDR1 MDHEN, CDR2 SYDVKM. V dropped 4 bases and J dropped 7; count of bases not matched to a gene: 6. CDR3 nucleotide sequence: TGTGCCAGCAGTTCGCACTCGGGGGGGACCCAGTACTTC. Its translation is CASSSHSGGTQYF.

The chain combines TRBV5-6 with TRBJ2-1, with D unclear. The germline V gene has CDR1 SGHDT and CDR2 YYEEEE. V was pared by 4 bases and J by 11 bases, with 19 bases between. This CDR3 contains 14 residues. The CDR3 DNA is TGTGCCAGCAGCGAAGATACTCTGGGTCGCCAGCAGTTCTTC. This encodes CASSEDTLGRQQFF.

The chain joins TRBV20-1 to TRBJ2-7, with D perhaps TRBD1 or TRBD2 (5 bases each). Germline V gene sequence: CDR1 DFQATT, CDR2 SNEGSKA (reference sequence). The V end was cut by 2 bases, the J end by 2 bases, with 10 bases between. The CDR3 extends over 13 amino acids. CDR3 sequence: CSARWDGTYEQYF. The CDR3 coding sequence is TGCAGTGCTAGATGGGACGGCACCTACGAGCAGTACTTC.

V gene TRBV2 combines with J gene TRBJ2-1, with TRBD2 matching over 8 bases. The germline V gene has CDR1 SNHLY and CDR2 FYNNEI. V lost 6 bases to trimming and J lost 4 bases; unmatched junction nucleotides: 8. The CDR3 length is 15 residues. CDR3 bases: TGTGCCAGCAGCCCGTCTAGCGGGCAATACAATGAGCAGTTCTTC. As protein: CASSPSSGQYNEQFF.

The V call is TRBV6-5, the J call TRBJ2-6; no firm D call. The CDR3 is 15 amino acids. Trimming left V 5 bases short and J 1 base short, with 9 bases between. In germline, CDR1 is MNHEY, CDR2 SVGAGI. The CDR3 DNA reads as TGTGCCAGCAGTAAGACACCTTCTGGGGCCAACGTCCTGACTTTC. Amino acid sequence: CASSKTPSGANVLTF.

This chain links TRBV7-2 with TRBJ1-2; D possibly corresponds to TRBD1 (5 bases). The CDR3 contains 15 residues. Germline CDR1 and CDR2: SGHTA and FQGNSA. V dropped 7 bases and J dropped 4 bases, with 19 bases sitting between them. For the CDR3, the DNA is TGTGCCAGCACCAACCCTACGGACACGAGCTATGGCTACACCTTC. Protein: CASTNPTDTSYGYTF.

This clonotype occurred many times. The chain recombines TRBV7-9 with TRBJ2-7, with D tentatively TRBD1 (6 bases). The V end was cut by 4 bases, the J end by 5 bases, with 12 bases between. CDR1 and CDR2 (germline): SEHNR, FQNEAQ (reference sequence). The CDR3 is 13 amino acids. The chain's CDR3 is CASSYTSGDEQYF. CDR3 DNA sequence: TGTGCCAGCAGCTACACTTCAGGGGACGAGCAGTACTTC. Drawing the rest from reference TRBV7-9 and TRBJ2-7, the complete variable domain is DTGVSQNPRHKITKRGQNVTFRCDPISEHNRLYWYRQTLGQGPEFLTYFQNEAQLEKSRLLSDRFSAERPKGSFSTLEIQRTEQGDSAMYLCASSYTSGDEQYFGPGTRLTVT.

This clonotype has a count of ten or more. This sequence joins TRBV10-3 and TRBJ2-7, with 9 bases matching TRBD2. The CDR3 runs 15 residues. The J segment lost 1 base and the V segment lost 3 bases, leaving 4 bases of the junction unmatched. Germline values: CDR1 ENHRY, CDR2 SYGVKD. In DNA form, the CDR3 reads TGTGCCATCAGTGATTGGCGGGAGGGATCCTACGAGCAGTACTTC. Translated, it gives CAISDWREGSYEQYF.

This clonotype was counted a few times. The V call is TRBV7-3, the J call TRBJ2-3; D remains ambiguous. This CDR3 is 13 amino acids long. Germline V gene sequence: CDR1 SGHTA, CDR2 FQGTGA. Trimming stripped 3 bases from V and 5 bases from J, with 9 bases between. DNA for the CDR3: TGTGCCAGCAGCTTCGGGCCGCGAGATACGCAGTATTTT. It codes for CASSFGPRDTQYF.

The J gene is TRBJ1-2, the V gene TRBV6-2 or TRBV6-3, with D perhaps TRBD1 (6 bases). Germline V gene data show CDR1 as MNHEY and CDR2 as SVGEGT. The CDR3 is 14 residues long. The V gene lost 5 bases and the J gene lost 4 bases, with 14 bases spanning the gap. The CDR3 loop reads CASSPGTLPYGYTF. The CDR3 DNA sequence: TGTGCCAGCAGTCCCGGGACATTGCCCTATGGCTACACCTTC.

This clonotype showed up many times. This rearrangement joins TRBV6-2 or TRBV6-3 to TRBJ2-5; 10 bases align to TRBD2. The CDR3 runs to 13 residues. CDR1 MNHEY and CDR2 SVGEGT come from the germline V gene. Trimming took 6 bases from V and 12 from J; bases not matched to a gene: 10. The CDR3 DNA reads TGTGCCAGCAGCGCTAGAGGAAGCGGGAGGGAGTACTTC. Protein sequence: CASSARGSGREYF.

This clonotype was observed a handful of times. The rearrangement uses TRBV12-3 or TRBV12-4 and TRBJ2-2, with 11 nucleotides matching TRBD1. The CDR3 covers 17 residues. Trimming at V came to 1 base and at J to 5 bases, leaving 6 bases not matched to a gene. CDR3 sequence: CASSLGTGGFRTGELFF. DNA of the CDR3: TGTGCCAGCAGTTTAGGGACAGGGGGCTTTAGGACCGGGGAGCTGTTTTTT.

The V gene is TRBV6-1, the J gene TRBJ2-1, with D perhaps matching TRBD1 (6 bases). The DNA end favors TRBJ2-7, so the J call may be wrong. There are 13 residues in the CDR3. Germline V CDR1 and CDR2: MNHNS, SASEGT. The CDR3 reads CASSAQGYNEQYF. CDR3 DNA: TGTGCCAGCAGTGCACAGGGCTACAATGAGCAGTACTTC.

The V and J genes are TRBV29-1 and TRBJ2-5, with 9 bases matching TRBD1. The germline gives CDR1 SQVTM, CDR2 ANQGSEA. This CDR3 is built from 13 residues. Unmatched junction bases numbered 7, after V lost 6 bases and J lost 5 bases. CDR3 residues: CSVAGTGFETQYF. CDR3 coding DNA: TGCAGCGTCGCCGGGACAGGGTTTGAGACCCAGTACTTC.

As DNA, the CDR3 is TGCAGTGCCGTACCGTTCAGTGTCAAAAACATTCAGTACTTC. Encoded protein: CSAVPFSVKNIQYF. This chain uses TRBV20-1 with TRBJ2-4; D ambiguous. V lost 6 bases, J lost 3 bases, and 15 bases lay in between. The CDR3 has 14 amino acids. In germline, CDR1 is DFQATT, CDR2 SNEGSKA (reference sequence).

This clonotype was seen a handful of times. This chain joins TRBV20-1 and TRBJ1-2, with D uncertain. CDR3 length: 13 residues. In germline, CDR1 is DFQATT, CDR2 SNEGSKA (reference sequence). Trimming left V 1 base short and J 4 bases short, with 10 bases between. The CDR3 sequence is CSARAGFPYGYTF. In DNA form, the CDR3 reads TGCAGTGCTAGAGCGGGCTTCCCCTATGGCTACACCTTC.

The chain employs TRBV11-3 and TRBJ1-1; no reliable D call. The CDR3 sequence is 14 residues long. The V gene's germline CDR1 is SGHNT and CDR2 YENEEA. V was clipped by 6 bases and J by 0 bases, with 11 bases between them. The CDR3 spells CASSSNSMNTEAFF. The CDR3 DNA reads as TGTGCCAGCAGTTCTAACAGCATGAACACTGAAGCTTTCTTT.

The rearrangement joins TRBV19 to TRBJ2-1; 11 bases line up with TRBD2. V lost 3 bases, J lost 7 bases, and 5 bases stayed unmatched. The germline V gene encodes CDR1 LNHDA and CDR2 SQIVND (reference sequence). The CDR3 covers 15 residues. CDR3 nucleotide sequence: TGTGCCAGTAGTATCCTAGCGGGAGGCAGGAATGAGCAGTTCTTC. Residues: CASSILAGGRNEQFF.